The 27 T cell receptor beta chains listed next were all sequenced from one sample in a study of T cells after posttransplantation cyclophosphamide. Using immunoSEQ multiplex PCR, the repertoire was profiled, and TCRdb retains in-frame clones only, with some absent. The sample holds fewer than 25,000 clones, about 82% seen once. The specimen sequenced was PBMCs. These TCRs come from a woman aged 55 to 70 with a blood cancer, CMV-positive, and with a related stem cell donor.

The chain joins TRBV7-9 to TRBJ2-3; 8 bases line up with TRBD2. Germline trimming cut 5 bases from V and 2 bases from J; bases unmatched to any gene: 3. The CDR3 is 14 residues long. The germline CDR1 and CDR2 sequences are SEHNR and FQNEAQ (reference sequence). CDR3 residues: CASSEREYTDTQYF. The CDR3 nucleotides are TGTGCCAGCAGCGAGCGGGAGTACACAGATACGCAGTATTTT.

This clone was seen a few times. The genes are TRBV6-1 and TRBJ1-1; D is possibly TRBD1 (6 bases). CDR1 MNHNS and CDR2 SASEGT come from the germline V gene. The CDR3 contains 15 residues. V lost 6 bases, J lost 2 bases, and 16 bases lay in between. CDR3 residues: CASRVSQGPNTEAFF. CDR3 in DNA: TGTGCCAGCAGAGTGTCACAGGGTCCAAACACTGAAGCTTTCTTT.

The chain carries TRBV11-3 and TRBJ2-1, with D possibly TRBD1 on 5 matching bases. The germline V and J ends were trimmed by 5 bases and 7 bases, with 12 bases remaining between them. The germline V gene has CDR1 SGHNT and CDR2 YENEEA. The CDR3 covers 13 residues. CDR3 in amino acids: CASSAARENEQFF. The CDR3 coding sequence is TGTGCCAGCAGCGCAGCCAGGGAAAATGAGCAGTTCTTC.

The chain couples TRBV19 to TRBJ1-1; D is ambiguous. Trimming stripped 3 bases from V and 7 bases from J, with 15 bases between. There are 14 residues in the CDR3. CDR1 and CDR2 (germline): LNHDA, SQIVND (reference sequence). Here the CDR3 DNA reads TGTGCCAGTAGTATCCCCGGTCCATCGGGTGAAGCTTTCTTT. Protein: CASSIPGPSGEAFF.

CDR3 loop: CASSLTLSSSGANVLTF. CDR3 in DNA: TGTGCCAGCAGCTTGACACTTTCTAGCTCTGGGGCCAACGTCCTGACTTTC. V gene TRBV5-8 combines with J gene TRBJ2-6, with D uncertain. This CDR3 spans 17 amino acids. The germline V and J ends were trimmed by 1 base and 0 bases, with 11 bases remaining between them. CDR1 is SGHTS, CDR2 YDEGEE, per germline.

The gene calls are TRBV6-5 and TRBJ2-7; 12 positions agree with TRBD1. This CDR3 has 15 residues. Germline trimming cut 3 bases from V and 7 bases from J; bases unmatched to any gene: 7. Germline V gene lookup returns CDR1 MNHEY and CDR2 SVGAGI. The CDR3 sequence is CASSYPGQGAREQYF. The CDR3 coding sequence is TGTGCCAGCAGTTATCCGGGACAGGGGGCGCGAGAGCAGTACTTC.

This clone showed up just once. The J gene is TRBJ1-4, the V gene TRBV30, with D possibly matching TRBD1 (6 bases). The V gene lost 0 bases and the J gene lost 6 bases, with 14 bases spanning the gap. The CDR3 length is 15 residues. Germline V lookup: CDR1 GTSNPN, CDR2 SVGIG (reference sequence). In DNA, the CDR3 is TGTGCCTGGAGTGTACCGGGGGGCACGGATGAAAAACTGTTTTTT. Its protein product is CAWSVPGGTDEKLFF.

Written as DNA, the CDR3 is TGTGCCAGCGTCAGGGGGCTGTGGGGCAATCAGCCCCAGCATTTT. As protein: CASVRGLWGNQPQHF. The rearrangement joins TRBV7-8 to TRBJ1-5; 8 nucleotides match TRBD1. Looked up from germline, CDR1 is SGHVS and CDR2 is FQNEAQ. The CDR3 is 15 residues long. V shed 8 bases, J shed 2 bases, and the junction held 8 bases outside the gene matches.

The chain has TRBV7-6 and TRBJ1-1, with a tentative D call TRBD1 (5 bases). CDR3 length: 13 amino acids. V was cut by 5 bases and J by 1 base, with 8 bases left in between. Per the germline V gene, CDR1 is SGHVS and CDR2 is FNYEAQ. CDR3 DNA sequence: TGTGCCAGCAGCGTCGGACAGAACACTGAAGCTTTCTTT. This sequence encodes CASSVGQNTEAFF.

This clone was seen a handful of times. The chain links TRBV7-8 to TRBJ2-1; 8 positions agree with TRBD1. The J segment lost 7 bases and the V segment lost 7 bases, leaving 12 bases of the junction unmatched. This CDR3 comprises 15 residues. Germline CDR1 reads SGHVS; CDR2 reads FQNEAQ. CDR3 sequence: CASMKELQGGNEQFF. For the CDR3, the DNA is TGTGCCAGCATGAAGGAACTACAGGGGGGAAATGAGCAGTTCTTC.

V usage is TRBV6-1 and J usage is TRBJ1-5; D possibly corresponds to TRBD1 (5 bases). CDR1 and CDR2 (germline): MNHNS, SASEGT. This CDR3 comprises 14 residues. The germline V and J ends were trimmed by 6 bases and 2 bases, with 11 bases remaining between them. CDR3 DNA: TGTGCCAGCAGCCGACTAGGGGGCAATCAGCCCCAGCATTTT. It specifies CASSRLGGNQPQHF.

This clone was recorded only once. The rearrangement joins TRBV7-9 to TRBJ2-1; D might be TRBD1 (5 bases). The length of the CDR3 is 19 residues. Germline V gene lookup returns CDR1 SEHNR and CDR2 FQNEAQ (reference sequence). The V gene lost 4 bases and the J gene lost 6 bases, with 28 bases spanning the gap. The CDR3 is CASSSPRTRGSADPNEQFF. CDR3 DNA sequence: TGTGCCAGCAGCTCCCCCCGGACAAGGGGTTCGGCGGATCCCAATGAGCAGTTCTTC.

J is TRBJ2-7 and V is TRBV11-2; no firm D call. This CDR3 spans 14 amino acids. With 1 base removed from V and 6 bases from J, the gap between germline ends came to 13 bases. Per the germline V gene, CDR1 is SGHAT and CDR2 is FQNNGV. The CDR3 here is CASSLGGSFSEQYF. CDR3 in DNA: TGTGCCAGCAGCTTAGGTGGCAGTTTCTCCGAGCAGTACTTC.

J is TRBJ1-1 and V is TRBV11-3, with D maybe TRBD1 (6 bases). Per the germline V gene, CDR1 is SGHNT and CDR2 is YENEEA. CDR3 size: 14 residues. V lost 3 bases to trimming and J lost 3 bases, with 11 bases between them. As DNA, the CDR3 is TGTGCCAGCAGCTTCGGGGGGGCGTACACTGAAGCTTTCTTT. It encodes CASSFGGAYTEAFF.

The genes are TRBV19 and TRBJ2-2, with 10 bases matching TRBD1. The trim removed 5 bases at V and 7 bases at J, leaving 4 bases unmatched. The V gene's germline CDR1 is LNHDA and CDR2 SQIVND (reference sequence). The CDR3 covers 14 residues. The CDR3 DNA follows: TGTGCCAGTAGTTATGGACAGGGGGTCGGGGAGCTGTTTTTT. It is translated as CASSYGQGVGELFF.

The gene calls are TRBV7-8 and TRBJ1-3, with 9 bases matching TRBD1. With V trimmed by 5 bases and J by 4 bases, 12 bases remained unmatched. Per the germline V gene, CDR1 is SGHVS and CDR2 is FQNEAQ. The CDR3 loop spans 17 amino acids. Here the CDR3 reads CASSPRPRTGDGNTIYF. The CDR3 DNA sequence: TGTGCCAGCAGCCCAAGGCCCCGGACAGGGGACGGAAACACCATATATTTT.

The chain couples TRBV19 to TRBJ1-5; 9 bases map to TRBD1. The germline V gene encodes CDR1 LNHDA and CDR2 SQIVND (reference sequence). There are 13 residues in the CDR3. V trimming: 8 bases; J trimming: 9 bases; junction bases outside the gene matches: 8. The CDR3 sequence is CASHPGQGLPQHF. The CDR3 DNA is TGTGCCAGTCATCCGGGACAGGGTCTGCCCCAGCATTTT.

The J gene is TRBJ2-5, the V gene TRBV5-1, with D possibly being TRBD1 (6 bases). The CDR3 has 14 residues. CDR1 and CDR2 from the germline V gene are SGHRS and YFSETQ. Trimming left V 3 bases short and J 2 bases short, with 11 bases between. The CDR3 spells CASSYQGHQETQYF. CDR3 bases: TGCGCCAGCAGCTACCAGGGGCATCAAGAGACCCAGTACTTC. The variable domain in full, completed from reference TRBV5-1 and TRBJ2-5, reads KAGVTQTPRYLIKTRGQQVTLSCSPISGHRSVSWYQQTPGQGLQFLFEYFSETQRNKGNFPGRFSGRQFSNSRSEMNVSTLELGDSALYLCASSYQGHQETQYFGPGTRLLVL.

This chain uses TRBV6-6 with TRBJ2-5; D remains ambiguous. Germline V gives CDR1 MNHNY, CDR2 SVGAGI (reference sequence). The CDR3 is 13 residues long. V was shortened by 0 bases and J by 3 bases, with 5 bases between the two germline ends. CDR3 protein: CASSYSLKETQYF. CDR3 sequence (DNA): TGTGCCAGCAGTTACTCTCTAAAAGAGACCCAGTACTTC.

The chain links TRBV5-1 to TRBJ1-1; D is ambiguous. The CDR3 contains 12 residues. V shed 2 bases and J shed 8 bases, with 10 bases lying between them. The V gene's germline CDR1 is SGHRS and CDR2 YFSETQ. The CDR3 protein is CASSLAGGEAFF. CDR3 coding DNA: TGCGCCAGCAGCTTAGCGGGTGGGGAAGCTTTCTTT.

Written as DNA, the CDR3 is TGTGCCAGCAGCTGGGGCGGGGGAACAACGAGGAATGAGCAGTTCTTC. Protein sequence: CASSWGGGTTRNEQFF. The J gene is TRBJ2-1, the V gene TRBV7-9, with 7 bases matching TRBD2. The trim removed 4 bases at V and 7 bases at J, leaving 13 bases unmatched. Germline CDR1 SEHNR, CDR2 FQNEAQ (reference sequence). The length of the CDR3 is 16 residues.

This sequence joins TRBV4-1 and TRBJ2-2, with a possible D match to TRBD1 (5 bases). The V and J ends lost 0 bases and 7 bases respectively, with 12 bases between them. This CDR3 has 15 residues. Germline-derived CDR1 and CDR2 are MGHRA and YSYEKL. CDR3 sequence reads: CASSQEGAGFGELFF. Here the CDR3 DNA reads TGCGCCAGCAGCCAAGAAGGGGCAGGGTTCGGGGAGCTGTTTTTT.

J is TRBJ2-6 and V is TRBV29-1; no definite D call. V gave up 0 bases and J gave up 3 bases, with 9 bases separating them. CDR1 is SQVTM, CDR2 ANQGSEA, per germline. The CDR3 has 15 residues. CDR3 nucleotides: TGCAGCGTTGAAGATCTCCTCTTTGGGGCCAACGTCCTGACTTTC. Protein sequence: CSVEDLLFGANVLTF.

The chain joins TRBV27 to TRBJ1-2; TRBD1 matches at 8 bases. The trim removed 5 bases at V and 4 bases at J, leaving 9 bases unmatched. Germline loops: CDR1 MNHEY, CDR2 SMNVEV (reference sequence). This CDR3 is built from 15 residues. CDR3 nucleotide sequence: TGTGCCAGCAGTCCCCAGACAGGGGTAGTCTATGGCTACACCTTC. This sequence encodes CASSPQTGVVYGYTF.

The chain has TRBV10-1 and TRBJ2-1; 9 bases match TRBD2. The CDR3 loop spans 12 amino acids. Germline values: CDR1 WNHNN, CDR2 SYGVQD (reference sequence). V was pared by 4 bases and J by 10 bases, with 2 bases of the junction left unmatched. CDR3: CASSVLAGEQFF. CDR3 sequence (DNA): TGCGCCAGCAGTGTACTAGCGGGCGAGCAGTTCTTC.

The CDR3 coding sequence is TGTGCCAGCAGTTACGGCGGAGCCCTAGGGACCCAGTACTTC. Translated, it gives CASSYGGALGTQYF. The chain is built from TRBV6-6 and TRBJ2-5, with no clear D. V dropped 2 bases and J dropped 7 bases, with 14 bases sitting between them. Germline V gene lookup returns CDR1 MNHNY and CDR2 SVGAGI (reference sequence). The CDR3 extends over 14 amino acids.

In its sample, this clone was seen a few times. The rearrangement joins TRBV5-4 to TRBJ1-1; TRBD1 might be the D (6 bases). There are 13 residues in the CDR3. V was trimmed by 3 bases and J by 4 bases, leaving 10 bases between them. From germline, CDR1 is SGHNT and CDR2 YYREEE (reference sequence). The CDR3 nucleotides are TGTGCCAGCAGCTCACAGGGAACCACTGAAGCTTTCTTT. Amino acids: CASSSQGTTEAFF.